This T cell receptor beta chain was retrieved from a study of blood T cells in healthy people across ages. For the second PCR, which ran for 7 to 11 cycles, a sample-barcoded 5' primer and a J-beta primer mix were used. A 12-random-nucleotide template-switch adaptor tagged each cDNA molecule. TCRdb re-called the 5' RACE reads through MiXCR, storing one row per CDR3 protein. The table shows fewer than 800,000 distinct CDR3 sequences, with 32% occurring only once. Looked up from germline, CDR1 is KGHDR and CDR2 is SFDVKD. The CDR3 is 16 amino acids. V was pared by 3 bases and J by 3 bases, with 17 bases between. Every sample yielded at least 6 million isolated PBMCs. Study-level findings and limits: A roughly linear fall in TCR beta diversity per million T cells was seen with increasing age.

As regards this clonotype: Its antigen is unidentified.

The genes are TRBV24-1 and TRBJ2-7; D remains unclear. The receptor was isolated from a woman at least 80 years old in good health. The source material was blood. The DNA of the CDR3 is TGTGCCACCAGTGATCCGTGGCGGATCCCCCGCTACGAGCAGTACTTC. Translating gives CATSDPWRIPRYEQYF.